This entry concerns a single T cell receptor beta chain. The target of this receptor is not known. Base qualities are not provided; no much larger clone lies one nucleotide away. This sample was taken from a study of T cell therapy after organ transplantation (dated by TCRdb to about 2019). Looking at the study overall: Therapy products were autologous CMV-specific T cells expanded in vitro for roughly 15 days with a peptide pool of 30 HLA class I and II CMV epitopes. Of the approximately 10 patients, eight were classified as clinical responders and two as nonresponders. Patients were given up to 6 doses of T cells at 2-week intervals and were followed for 25 to 30 weeks after finishing therapy. An open-label phase I trial of autologous CMV-specific adoptive T cell therapy in solid-organ transplant recipients was the basis for the study, which was a follow-up TRBV repertoire analysis. Long-term post-therapy samples were obtainable from only about 75% of the 10 patients. A median of 1.92 x 10^8 CMV-specific T cells was administered to patients across 2 to 6 intravenous infusions. Blood samples for the long-term post-therapy time point were collected 20 to 29 weeks after therapy was completed. What the research found in general, with its limitations: Reduced sample coverage from poor CD8+ T cell yield may be reflected in the few expansions detected in nonresponders. The fold change in CD8 clonality after therapy was inversely correlated with pretherapy clonality, which suggests that less biased repertoires were more open to remodeling. Both transferred clonotypes and endogenous clonotypes not detected in the therapy products appeared to be included in post-therapy reconstitution. The small cohort prevented assessing confounders such as concurrent antirejection and antiviral medications. Marked pretherapy clonal expansions with minimal repertoire change after therapy were observed in nonresponders.

The immunoSEQ two-step, bias-controlled multiplex PCR assay was used to amplify TRB CDR3 regions from genomic DNA. CDR3 libraries were sequenced on an Illumina NextSeq 500. In the authors' own workflow: The immunoSEQ Analyzer platform was used for initial alignment and bioinformatics, including bias normalization against synthetic CDR3 analogs. Annotation of V, D and J genes was based on the definitions in the IMGT database. For further TRBV analyses, VDJtools version 1.1.10 and the R package tcR version 2.2.1.11 were used with default settings. For the GLIPH analysis, version 1.0 was run with default settings. Significant clonotype frequency changes were tested by 2-sided binomial test with Benjamini-Hochberg correction (alpha = 0.01) in CDR3 sequences with at least 5 reads. The source is immuneACCESS, and TCRdb retained only in-frame sequences with V and J called. Part of the clones is not carried over; for the studies checked, unresolved V genes explain less than half of this, and the remainder is unexplained. From that table come the V and J calls and clone size; the DNA was used to work out D and trimming. The table for this sample lists about 21,000 clones; roughly 89% of them were counted only once. Clones ranked in the top ten supply just over 35% of the sample.

The sample's time point label, decoded: 20-29 weeks after completion of therapy. The patients had received solid-organ transplants and had drug-resistant/recurrent cytomegalovirus. Roughly 9 people from the trial were chosen for repertoire analysis because post-therapy peripheral blood mononuclear cells were available from them. Viable CD3+CD8+CD4- lymphocytes were isolated from PBMCs by sorting on a BD FACSAria III. Genomic DNA was extracted from sorted cells with the Qiagen DNeasy Kit. Specimen: CD8+ T cells from blood, collected after autologous CMV-specific T cell therapy. This sequence originates from a human patient who had received a solid organ transplant and had CMV disease. Following a transplant, a fraction of the T cells may be traceable to the graft donor.

The base sequence is TGTGCCAGCAGCTTAGTCCGCCGGGACGGGGGGATCGATGAGCAGTTCTTC. This translates into CASSLVRRDGGIDEQFF. The V and J genes are TRBV11-1 and TRBJ2-1; TRBD2 matches 7 bases in the middle. Germline trimming: 1 base from V, 8 bases from J; junction bases outside gene matches: 14. The CDR3 starts with the cysteine, ends with the phenylalanine, and has 17 residues. Only CDR3 DNA remains: 51 bases, in frame from the first base. The germline V gene (reference sequence) sets CDR1 to SGHAT and CDR2 to FQDESV.